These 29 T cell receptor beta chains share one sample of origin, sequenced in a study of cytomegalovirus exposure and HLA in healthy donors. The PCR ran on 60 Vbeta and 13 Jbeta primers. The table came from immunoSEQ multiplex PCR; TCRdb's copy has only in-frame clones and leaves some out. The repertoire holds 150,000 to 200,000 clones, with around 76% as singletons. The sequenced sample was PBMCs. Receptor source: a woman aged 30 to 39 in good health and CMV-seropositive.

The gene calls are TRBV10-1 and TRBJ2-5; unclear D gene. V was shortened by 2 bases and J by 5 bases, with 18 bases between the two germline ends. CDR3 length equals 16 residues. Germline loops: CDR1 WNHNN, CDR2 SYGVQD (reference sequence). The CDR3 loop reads CASSERGSLGLETQYF. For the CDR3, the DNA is TGCGCCAGCAGTGAGAGAGGCAGCCTCGGTTTGGAGACCCAGTACTTC.

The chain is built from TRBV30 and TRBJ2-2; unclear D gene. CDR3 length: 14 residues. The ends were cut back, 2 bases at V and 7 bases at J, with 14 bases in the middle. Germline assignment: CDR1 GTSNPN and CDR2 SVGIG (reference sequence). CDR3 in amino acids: CAWSPSDPFGELFF. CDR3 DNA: TGTGCCTGGAGTCCAAGCGACCCGTTCGGGGAGCTGTTTTTT.

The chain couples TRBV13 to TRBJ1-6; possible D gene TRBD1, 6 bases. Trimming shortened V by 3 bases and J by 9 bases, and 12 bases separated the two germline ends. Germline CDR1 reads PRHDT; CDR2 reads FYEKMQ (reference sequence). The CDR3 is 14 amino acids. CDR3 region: CASSFQQGPSPLHF. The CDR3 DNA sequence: TGTGCCAGCAGCTTTCAACAGGGCCCTTCACCCCTCCACTTT.

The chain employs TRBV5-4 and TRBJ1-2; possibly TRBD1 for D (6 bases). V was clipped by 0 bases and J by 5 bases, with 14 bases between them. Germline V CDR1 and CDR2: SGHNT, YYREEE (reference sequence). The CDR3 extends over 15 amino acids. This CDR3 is CASSLDPGVGYGYTF. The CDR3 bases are TGTGCCAGCAGCTTGGACCCAGGGGTGGGGTATGGCTACACCTTC.

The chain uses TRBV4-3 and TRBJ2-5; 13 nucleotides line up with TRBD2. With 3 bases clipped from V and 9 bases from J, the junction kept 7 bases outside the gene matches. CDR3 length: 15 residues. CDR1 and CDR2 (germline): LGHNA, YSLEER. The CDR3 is CASSQGLAGSWAQYF. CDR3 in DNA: TGCGCCAGCAGCCAGGGACTAGCGGGGTCTTGGGCCCAGTACTTC.

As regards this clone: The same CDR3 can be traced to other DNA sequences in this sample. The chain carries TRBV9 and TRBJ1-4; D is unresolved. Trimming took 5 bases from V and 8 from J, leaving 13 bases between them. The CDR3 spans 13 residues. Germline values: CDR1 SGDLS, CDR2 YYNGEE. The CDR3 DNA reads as TGTGCCAGCAGTCCTCGAGGGTACGAAAAACTGTTTTTT. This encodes CASSPRGYEKLFF.

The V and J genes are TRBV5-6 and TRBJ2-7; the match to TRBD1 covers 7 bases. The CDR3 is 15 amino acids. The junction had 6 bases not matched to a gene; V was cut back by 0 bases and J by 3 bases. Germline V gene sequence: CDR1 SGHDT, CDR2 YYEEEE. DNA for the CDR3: TGTGCCAGCAGCTTGGGTGGGGCAGGGGGCTACGAGCAGTACTTC. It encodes CASSLGGAGGYEQYF.

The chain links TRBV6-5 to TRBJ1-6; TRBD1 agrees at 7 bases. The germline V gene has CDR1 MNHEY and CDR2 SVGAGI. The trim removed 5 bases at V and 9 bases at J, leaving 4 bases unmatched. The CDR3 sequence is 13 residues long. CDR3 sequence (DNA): TGTGCCAGCAGTCGACAGGGCCGTTCACCCCTCCACTTT. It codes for CASSRQGRSPLHF.

In DNA, the CDR3 is TGTGCCATCACCGGGACAGGGGTTCTCTCTGGGGCCAACGTCCTGACTTTC. Protein: CAITGTGVLSGANVLTF. The genes are TRBV10-3 and TRBJ2-6; 10 bases fit TRBD1. The length of the CDR3 is 17 residues. CDR1 is ENHRY and CDR2 is SYGVKD in the germline V gene. J was trimmed by 0 bases and V by 7 bases; bases with no gene match: 6.

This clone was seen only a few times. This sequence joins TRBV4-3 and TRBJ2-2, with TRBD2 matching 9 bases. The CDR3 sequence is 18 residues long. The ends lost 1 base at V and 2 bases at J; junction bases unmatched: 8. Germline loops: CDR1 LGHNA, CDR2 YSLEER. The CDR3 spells CASSQVGRGGLNTGELFF. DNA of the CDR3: TGCGCCAGCAGCCAAGTGGGGCGGGGGGGCCTTAACACCGGGGAGCTGTTTTTT.

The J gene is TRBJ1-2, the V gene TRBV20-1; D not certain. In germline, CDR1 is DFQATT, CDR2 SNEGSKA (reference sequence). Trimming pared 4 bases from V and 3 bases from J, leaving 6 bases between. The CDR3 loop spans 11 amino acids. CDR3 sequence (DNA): TGCAGTGCTATGGAGGACTATGGCTACACCTTC. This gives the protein CSAMEDYGYTF.

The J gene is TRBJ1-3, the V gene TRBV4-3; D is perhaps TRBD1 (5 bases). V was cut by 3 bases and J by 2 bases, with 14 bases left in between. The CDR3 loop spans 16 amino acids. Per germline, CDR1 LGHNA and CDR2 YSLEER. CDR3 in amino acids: CASSQGTSGAGNTIYF. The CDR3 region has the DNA TGCGCCAGCAGCCAGGGTACATCGGGGGCTGGAAACACCATATATTTT.

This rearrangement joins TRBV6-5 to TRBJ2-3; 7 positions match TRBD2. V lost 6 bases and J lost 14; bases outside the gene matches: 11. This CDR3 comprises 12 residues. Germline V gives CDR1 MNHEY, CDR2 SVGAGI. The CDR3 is CASRSTSDQGYF. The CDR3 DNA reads TGTGCCAGCAGGTCCACTAGCGACCAGGGGTATTTT.

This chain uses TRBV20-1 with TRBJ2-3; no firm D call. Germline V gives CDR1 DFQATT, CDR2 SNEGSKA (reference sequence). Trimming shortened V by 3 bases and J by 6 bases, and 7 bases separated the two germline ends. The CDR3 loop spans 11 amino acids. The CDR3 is CSARPGDTQYF. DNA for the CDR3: TGCAGTGCTAGGCCCGGGGATACGCAGTATTTT.

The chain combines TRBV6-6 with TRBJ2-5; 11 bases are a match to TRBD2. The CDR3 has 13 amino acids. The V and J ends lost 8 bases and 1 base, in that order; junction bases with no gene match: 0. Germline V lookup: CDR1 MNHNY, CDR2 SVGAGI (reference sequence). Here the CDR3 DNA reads TGTGCCAGCGGGACTAGCGGCCAAGAGACCCAGTACTTC. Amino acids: CASGTSGQETQYF.

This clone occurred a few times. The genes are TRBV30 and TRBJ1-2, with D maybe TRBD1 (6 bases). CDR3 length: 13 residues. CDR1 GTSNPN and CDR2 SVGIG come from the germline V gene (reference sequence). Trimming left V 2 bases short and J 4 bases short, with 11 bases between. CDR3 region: CAWSTGKSYGYTF. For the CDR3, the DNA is TGTGCCTGGAGTACAGGGAAGAGCTATGGCTACACCTTC.

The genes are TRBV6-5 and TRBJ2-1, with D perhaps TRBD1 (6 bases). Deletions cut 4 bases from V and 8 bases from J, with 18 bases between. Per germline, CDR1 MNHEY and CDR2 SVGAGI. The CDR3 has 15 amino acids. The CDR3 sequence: CASSFHRANLDEQFF. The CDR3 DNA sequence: TGTGCCAGCAGTTTTCACAGGGCGAACTTGGATGAGCAGTTCTTC.

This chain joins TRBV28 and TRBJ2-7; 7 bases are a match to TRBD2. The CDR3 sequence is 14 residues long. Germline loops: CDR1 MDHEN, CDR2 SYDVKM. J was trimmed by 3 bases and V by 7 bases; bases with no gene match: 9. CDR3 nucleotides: TGTGCCAGCAACCCGATCCAGCGGGACTACGAGCAGTACTTC. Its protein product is CASNPIQRDYEQYF.

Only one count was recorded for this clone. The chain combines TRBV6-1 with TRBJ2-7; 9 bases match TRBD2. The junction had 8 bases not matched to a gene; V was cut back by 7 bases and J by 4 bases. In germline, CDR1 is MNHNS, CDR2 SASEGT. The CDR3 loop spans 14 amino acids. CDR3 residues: CASTGRGGSYEQYF. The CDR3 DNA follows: TGTGCCAGCACGGGGCGGGGGGGGAGTTACGAGCAGTACTTC.

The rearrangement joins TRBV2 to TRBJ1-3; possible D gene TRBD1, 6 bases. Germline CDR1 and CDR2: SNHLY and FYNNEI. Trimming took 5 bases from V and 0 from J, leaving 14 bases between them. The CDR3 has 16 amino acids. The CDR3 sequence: CASSILQGHSGNTIYF. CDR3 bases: TGTGCCAGCAGTATTCTACAGGGACACTCTGGAAACACCATATATTTT.

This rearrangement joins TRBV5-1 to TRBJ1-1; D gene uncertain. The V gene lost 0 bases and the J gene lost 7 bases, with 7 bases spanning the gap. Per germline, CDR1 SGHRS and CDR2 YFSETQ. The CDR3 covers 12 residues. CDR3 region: CASSLAQNEAFF. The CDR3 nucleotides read TGCGCCAGCAGCTTGGCTCAGAATGAAGCTTTCTTT.

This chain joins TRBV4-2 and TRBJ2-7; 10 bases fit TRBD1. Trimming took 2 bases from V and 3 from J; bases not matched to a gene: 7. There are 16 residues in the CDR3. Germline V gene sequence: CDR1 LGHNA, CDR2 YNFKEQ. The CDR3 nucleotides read TGTGCCAGCAGCCAACCGGACAGGGGGATTGTCTACGAGCAGTACTTC. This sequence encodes CASSQPDRGIVYEQYF.

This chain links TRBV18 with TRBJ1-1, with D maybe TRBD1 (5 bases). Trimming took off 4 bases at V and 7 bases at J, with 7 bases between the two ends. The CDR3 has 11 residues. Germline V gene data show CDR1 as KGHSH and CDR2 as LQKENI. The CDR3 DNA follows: TGTGCCAGCTCACGTCAGGGTGAAGCTTTCTTT. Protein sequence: CASSRQGEAFF. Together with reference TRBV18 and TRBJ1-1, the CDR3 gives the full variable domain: NAGVMQNPRHLVRRRGQEARLRCSPMKGHSHVYWYRQLPEEGLKFMVYLQKENIIDESGMPKERFSAEFPKEGPSILRIQQVVRGDSAAYFCASSRQGEAFFGQGTRLTVV.

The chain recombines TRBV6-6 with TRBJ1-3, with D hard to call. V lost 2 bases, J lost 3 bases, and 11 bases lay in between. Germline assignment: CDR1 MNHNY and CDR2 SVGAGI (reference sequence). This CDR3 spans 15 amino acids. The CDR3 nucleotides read TGTGCCAGCAGTTACGGGAGCAGAAGTGGAAACACCATATATTTT. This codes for CASSYGSRSGNTIYF.

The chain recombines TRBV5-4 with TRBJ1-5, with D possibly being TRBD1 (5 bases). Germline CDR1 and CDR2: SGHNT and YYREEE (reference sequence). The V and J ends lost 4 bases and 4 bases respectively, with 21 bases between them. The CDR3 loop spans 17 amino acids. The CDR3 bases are TGTGCCAGCAGCCGGACACCTGACGTAGGACATAATCAGCCCCAGCATTTT. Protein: CASSRTPDVGHNQPQHF.

CDR3 loop: CSVEIGGGTEQYF. The CDR3 DNA follows: TGCAGCGTTGAGATCGGCGGGGGGACCGAGCAGTACTTC. The chain carries TRBV29-1 and TRBJ2-7; TRBD2 matches at 8 bases. Germline assignment: CDR1 SQVTM and CDR2 ANQGSEA. The V segment lost 3 bases and the J segment 6 bases; nucleotides outside the gene matches: 7. The CDR3 runs to 13 residues.

The CDR3 nucleotides are TGTGCCAGCAGCCCCGGGACAGGGGAAACCTACGAGCAGTACTTC. It specifies CASSPGTGETYEQYF. This rearrangement joins TRBV9 to TRBJ2-7; 10 nucleotides match TRBD1. There are 15 residues in the CDR3. J gave up 2 bases and V 4 bases, and 6 bases lay outside the gene matches. Germline CDR1 reads SGDLS; CDR2 reads YYNGEE. The whole variable domain, remainder taken from reference TRBV9 and TRBJ2-7, is DSGVTQTPKHLITATGQRVTLRCSPRSGDLSVYWYQQSLDQGLQFLIQYYNGEERAKGNILERFSAQQFPDLHSELNLSSLELGDSALYFCASSPGTGETYEQYFGPGTRLTVT.

Here the CDR3 reads CAWSVGGNTGELFF. The DNA of the CDR3 is TGTGCCTGGAGTGTAGGGGGGAACACCGGGGAGCTGTTTTTT. The V gene is TRBV30, the J gene TRBJ2-2; TRBD1 is a possible D gene (6 bases). From germline, CDR1 is GTSNPN and CDR2 SVGIG (reference sequence). This CDR3 is 14 amino acids long. V gave up 0 bases and J gave up 1 base, with 6 bases separating them.

The DNA of the CDR3 is TGCACCAGCAGAGGTTCCGGGACAGTCTATGGCTACACCTTC. As protein: CTSRGSGTVYGYTF. J is TRBJ1-2 and V is TRBV1; the D segment call TRBD1 is taken from the table without a DNA check. TRBV1 is deemed a pseudogene. The length of the CDR3 is 14 residues.